The next 18 T cell receptor beta chains were all read from a single sample in a study of cytomegalovirus exposure and HLA in healthy donors. The PCR ran on 60 Vbeta and 13 Jbeta primers. Data came from immunoSEQ multiplex PCR; TCRdb stores just in-frame clones and leaves some out. The sample contains approximately 110,000 clones, about 84% of which appear only once. Sequenced: PBMCs. Source of these receptors: a man aged 40-49 years in good health and CMV-seronegative.

This chain joins TRBV5-6 and TRBJ2-3; no firm D call. Germline-derived CDR1 and CDR2 are SGHDT and YYEEEE. Trimming took 2 bases from V and 2 from J, leaving 9 bases between them. This CDR3 has 14 residues. Written as DNA, the CDR3 is TGTGCCAGCAGCTTTGGCACTATCACAGATACGCAGTATTTT. Protein sequence: CASSFGTITDTQYF.

On this clone: Germline is not matched at one junction end, which may reflect a read error. The chain recombines TRBV7-9 with TRBJ1-4; D remains ambiguous. The CDR3 covers 13 residues. CDR1 is SEHNR, CDR2 FQNEAQ, per germline (reference sequence). This CDR3 reads CSSSRSGGEKLFF. CDR3 nucleotides: TGTTCCAGCAGCAGGTCAGGTGGCGAAAAACTGTTTTTT.

The genes are TRBV5-1 and TRBJ2-2, with no clear D. The germline V gene encodes CDR1 SGHRS and CDR2 YFSETQ. Trimming cost V 0 bases and J 6 bases, with 9 bases left between them. The CDR3 spans 14 residues. This CDR3 is CASSLARQAGELFF. In DNA form, the CDR3 reads TGCGCCAGCAGCTTGGCCCGGCAGGCCGGGGAGCTGTTTTTT.

The chain is built from TRBV28 and TRBJ1-1; TRBD1 matches 11 bases. In germline, CDR1 is MDHEN, CDR2 SYDVKM. V shed 3 bases and J 7 bases; nucleotides not matched to a gene: 10. CDR3 length: 16 amino acids. Written as DNA, the CDR3 is TGTGCCAGCAGTTTCTTGGACAGGGGGCTTAGTAGTGAAGCTTTCTTT. Translating it yields CASSFLDRGLSSEAFF.

The genes are TRBV19 and TRBJ1-6; D is possibly TRBD1 (6 bases). Germline values: CDR1 LNHDA, CDR2 SQIVND (reference sequence). This CDR3 region has 15 residues. The germline V and J ends were trimmed by 7 bases and 10 bases, with 20 bases remaining between them. The CDR3 is CASTRGDRLGSPLHF. CDR3 bases: TGTGCCAGTACCAGGGGCGACAGATTGGGATCACCCCTCCACTTT.

CDR3 protein: CASSLDEAALHF. The DNA for the CDR3 is TGTGCCAGTAGCTTAGACGAGGCGGCCCTCCACTTT. The chain combines TRBV19 with TRBJ1-6, with unresolved D. V lost 6 bases, J lost 14 bases, and 14 bases lay in between. Germline-derived CDR1 and CDR2 are LNHDA and SQIVND (reference sequence). The CDR3 is 12 amino acids.

This clone turned up a few times. V gene TRBV6-6 combines with J gene TRBJ2-5; TRBD1 might be the D (6 bases). CDR1 is MNHNY and CDR2 is SVGAGI in the germline V gene (reference sequence). This CDR3 is 15 amino acids long. Trimming stripped 4 bases from V and 4 bases from J, with 16 bases between. CDR3 sequence reads: CASSSFQTGRETQYF. DNA of the CDR3: TGTGCCAGCAGTTCCTTTCAGACAGGACGAGAGACCCAGTACTTC.

The rearrangement links TRBV30 to TRBJ1-5; the D gene is possibly TRBD1 (5 bases). This CDR3 spans 12 amino acids. Germline CDR1 is GTSNPN and CDR2 is SVGIG (reference sequence). Trimming cost V 0 bases and J 6 bases, with 6 bases left between them. The CDR3 loop is CAWSVGGQPQHF. CDR3 in DNA: TGTGCCTGGAGTGTCGGGGGTCAGCCCCAGCATTTT.

This clone was picked up a small number of times. The J gene is TRBJ2-7, the V gene TRBV2, with TRBD2 matching over 8 bases. This CDR3 region has 15 residues. From germline, CDR1 is SNHLY and CDR2 FYNNEI. The junction had 4 bases not matched to a gene; V was cut back by 1 base and J by 2 bases. The CDR3 protein is CASSEVGTRTYEQYF. The CDR3 DNA is TGTGCCAGCAGTGAAGTGGGGACTAGAACCTACGAGCAGTACTTC.

The V gene is TRBV6-4, the J gene TRBJ2-3; TRBD2 matches at 8 bases. The J segment lost 3 bases and the V segment lost 6 bases, leaving 5 bases of the junction unmatched. The CDR3 has 14 amino acids. Germline V gene lookup returns CDR1 MRHNA and CDR2 SNTAGT. CDR3 loop: CASSYGGATDTQYF. DNA for the CDR3: TGTGCCAGCAGCTACGGGGGGGCAACAGATACGCAGTATTTT.

This clone has a single count. CDR3 in DNA: TGTGCCAGCAGACAACAGGGGGCGCAGGGAAACACCATATATTTT. It translates to CASRQQGAQGNTIYF. The J gene is TRBJ1-3, the V gene TRBV6-6; 9 positions match TRBD1. The V segment lost 6 bases and the J segment 4 bases; nucleotides outside the gene matches: 7. The CDR3 runs to 15 residues. Per the germline V gene, CDR1 is MNHNY and CDR2 is SVGAGI (reference sequence).

J is TRBJ1-1 and V is TRBV5-6, with 9 positions matching TRBD1. Germline V gene data show CDR1 as SGHDT and CDR2 as YYEEEE. Germline trimming cut 5 bases from V and 4 bases from J; bases unmatched to any gene: 12. CDR3 length equals 16 residues. DNA of the CDR3: TGTGCCAGCAGGTTCGCCGGGACAGGGAGGGCCACTGAAGCTTTCTTT. Protein sequence: CASRFAGTGRATEAFF.

The rearrangement links TRBV27 to TRBJ2-1, with D possibly matching TRBD1 (6 bases). Germline CDR1 reads MNHEY; CDR2 reads SMNVEV (reference sequence). CDR3 length: 15 amino acids. Between the trimmed V and J ends, which lost 5 bases and 3 bases, there was a span of 14 bases. CDR3 amino acids: CASSLGVGGYNEQFF. As DNA, the CDR3 is TGTGCCAGCAGTCTTGGGGTAGGGGGCTACAATGAGCAGTTCTTC.

This clone was observed a handful of times. The rearrangement joins TRBV6-1 to TRBJ1-5; D is ambiguous. This CDR3 is 16 amino acids long. Trimming took 1 base from V and 0 from J, leaving 10 bases between them. CDR1 MNHNS and CDR2 SASEGT come from the germline V gene. The CDR3 DNA reads TGTGCCAGCAGTGAAGGAGGCTTTTATAGCAATCAGCCCCAGCATTTT. Translating gives CASSEGGFYSNQPQHF.

The chain combines TRBV7-8 with TRBJ1-4, with 7 bases aligning to TRBD1. Germline CDR1 is SGHVS and CDR2 is FQNEAQ. The junction had 9 bases not matched to a gene; V was cut back by 6 bases and J by 8 bases. The CDR3 sequence is 14 residues long. CDR3 sequence reads: CASRRQDRDEKLFF. The DNA of the CDR3 is TGTGCCAGCAGGCGCCAAGACAGGGACGAAAAACTGTTTTTT.

V and J are TRBV13 and TRBJ2-5, with D perhaps matching TRBD1 (6 bases). The CDR3 consists of 13 residues. Germline loops: CDR1 PRHDT, CDR2 FYEKMQ (reference sequence). V lost 3 bases and J 7 bases, leaving 12 bases between the germline ends. As DNA, the CDR3 is TGTGCCAGCAGCTTCCAGGGGAATCGGACCCAGTACTTC. Its protein is CASSFQGNRTQYF.

The chain carries TRBV19 and TRBJ1-1, with unresolved D. The CDR3 runs 11 residues. Per germline, CDR1 LNHDA and CDR2 SQIVND (reference sequence). Trimming took 7 bases from V and 8 from J, leaving 11 bases between them. The CDR3: CASIWAGEAFF. The CDR3 nucleotides are TGTGCCAGTATATGGGCCGGCGAAGCTTTCTTT. Using reference TRBV19 and TRBJ1-1 for the parts outside the CDR3, the full variable domain is DGGITQSPKYLFRKEGQNVTLSCEQNLNHDAMYWYRQDPGQGLRLIYYSQIVNDFQKGDIAEGYSVSREKKESFPLTVTSAQKNPTAFYLCASIWAGEAFFGQGTRLTVV.

The chain links TRBV5-4 to TRBJ2-3, with TRBD2 matching 8 bases. V trimming: 4 bases; J trimming: 5 bases; junction bases outside the gene matches: 18. The CDR3 runs to 18 residues. Germline assignment: CDR1 SGHNT and CDR2 YYREEE (reference sequence). The CDR3 region has the DNA TGTGCCAGCAGCGTGGTCGGTAGCGGGACAAAAGTGGGAGATACGCAGTATTTT. Protein sequence: CASSVVGSGTKVGDTQYF. The full variable domain, rest sourced from reference TRBV5-4 and TRBJ2-3, is ETGVTQSPTHLIKTRGQQVTLRCSSQSGHNTVSWYQQALGQGPQFIFQYYREEENGRGNFPPRFSGLQFPNYSSELNVNALELDDSALYLCASSVVGSGTKVGDTQYFGPGTRLTVL.